Below, one T cell receptor (beta chain) is given with its context. The data are from a study of control samples from healthy donors and cancer patients. Per the germline V gene, CDR1 is SEHNR and CDR2 is FQNEAQ (reference sequence). This CDR3 contains 14 residues. Trimming shortened V by 6 bases and J by 5 bases, and 14 bases separated the two germline ends. Method: immunoSEQ multiplex PCR; TCRdb's copy keeps in-frame clones and lacks some. Of around 130,000 clones listed, around 90% are singletons. The chain uses TRBV7-9 and TRBJ1-5; D not resolved. This TCR was sampled from a man younger than 35 in good health. Sequencing input: blood. DNA for the CDR3: TGTGCCAGCAGTCTCGGGCGGACCGATCAGCCCCAGCATTTT. Translating it yields CASSLGRTDQPQHF.